The source of this TCR beta chain is a study of cytomegalovirus exposure and HLA in healthy donors. Method: immunoSEQ multiplex PCR; TCRdb's copy keeps in-frame clones and lacks some. The sample carries 260,000 or so clones, around 87% recorded once. The sample holds one count of this clone. Its specificity is unknown. Study-wide results and caveats: It was 150 to 200 TCR beta chains that were listed as cytomegalovirus-associated.

The CDR3 runs 14 residues. J was trimmed by 1 base and V by 7 bases; bases with no gene match: 4. CDR1 is MNHEY and CDR2 is SMNVEV in the germline V gene (reference sequence). Material for sequencing was PBMCs. The TCR sequence derives from a woman younger than 35 in good health and CMV-seronegative. The chain couples TRBV27 to TRBJ2-3, with 8 bases that match TRBD2. DNA for the CDR3: TGTGCCAGCACCCTGACTAGCGGCACAGATACGCAGTATTTT. Translating it yields CASTLTSGTDTQYF.